Listed here are 28 T cell receptor beta chains from one sample, sequenced in a study of blood T cells in healthy people across ages. A second about 6 to 11 cycle PCR used barcoded and J-beta primers. In TCRdb, the 5' RACE reads were re-called with MiXCR into one record per CDR3 protein. The sample records 800,000 to 950,000 distinct CDR3 sequences, 29% being singletons. A further study also used this sample, focusing on T cells of mothers and their children.

Sequencing was done on a sample of blood. These receptors all come from a woman between 35 and 50 years old in good health.

This chain connects TRBV14 to TRBJ2-1; D remains ambiguous. The V end was cut by 2 bases, the J end by 0 bases, with 8 bases between. The CDR3 has 15 amino acids. Germline loops: CDR1 SGHDN, CDR2 FVKESK. The CDR3: CASSQRQSSYNEQFF. The CDR3 DNA is TGTGCCAGCAGCCAACGCCAGAGCTCCTACAATGAGCAGTTCTTC.

The CDR3 protein is CASSPGTGGLYNEQFF. CDR3 nucleotide sequence: TGCGCCAGCAGCCCAGGGACAGGGGGATTATACAATGAGCAGTTCTTC. V is TRBV5-1 and J is TRBJ2-1, with 11 bases lining up with TRBD1. This CDR3 contains 16 residues. After removal of 4 bases from V and 4 bases from J, the junction contained 7 bases not matched to a gene. CDR1 and CDR2 from the germline V gene are SGHRS and YFSETQ.

The chain carries TRBV27 and TRBJ2-5, with D uncertain. This CDR3 is built from 15 residues. Germline V gives CDR1 MNHEY, CDR2 SMNVEV (reference sequence). V was cut by 5 bases and J by 11 bases, with 24 bases left in between. In DNA form, the CDR3 reads TGTGCCAGCAGTCCTTCTGGCGGCAGCTCCTACAAGCAGTACTTC. It translates to CASSPSGGSSYKQYF.

The rearrangement uses TRBV7-2 and TRBJ1-2; 9 positions agree with TRBD1. The CDR3 is made up of 13 amino acids. V gave up 5 bases and J gave up 8 bases; unmatched junction bases: 6. Germline lookup yields CDR1 SGHTA and CDR2 FQGNSA. The CDR3 DNA is TGTGCCAGCAGCCCGGGGACAGGGACCGGCTACACCTTC. Its protein is CASSPGTGTGYTF.

The sample holds many counts of this clonotype. This rearrangement joins TRBV7-2 to TRBJ2-7, with 7 bases aligning to TRBD1. The germline V gene has CDR1 SGHTA and CDR2 FQGNSA. Trimming took 2 bases from V and 6 from J; bases not matched to a gene: 7. The CDR3 sequence is 14 residues long. CDR3 sequence (DNA): TGTGCCAGCAGCTTAAACAGGGGTCAAGGCGAGCAGTACTTC. Encoded protein: CASSLNRGQGEQYF.

About this clonotype itself: A single base separates this from a much larger clone, so it may be a read error. The chain couples TRBV9 to TRBJ1-2; the D gene is possibly TRBD1 (6 bases). Germline V gene sequence: CDR1 SGDLS, CDR2 YYNGEE. The CDR3 consists of 14 residues. V was trimmed by 3 bases and J by 3 bases, leaving 12 bases between them. CDR3 amino acids: CASSGGGEDYGYTF. In DNA form, the CDR3 reads TGTGCCAGCAGCGGGGGGGGCGAGGACTATGGCTACACCTTC. Full variable domain (missing parts from reference TRBV9 and TRBJ1-2): DSGVTQTPKHLITATGQRVTLRCSPRSGDLSVYWYQQSLDQGLQFLIQYYNGEERAKGNILERFSAQQFPDLHSELNLSSLELGDSALYFCASSGGGEDYGYTFGSGTRLTVV.

This clonotype occurred a few times. The chain links TRBV18 to TRBJ2-7; the D gene is possibly TRBD2 (6 bases). The CDR3 is 14 amino acids. Germline CDR1 is KGHSH and CDR2 is LQKENI. V lost 2 bases, J lost 3 bases, and 11 bases lay in between. As DNA, the CDR3 is TGTGCCAGCTCACCAGGACTACAAGACTACGAGCAGTACTTC. Its protein is CASSPGLQDYEQYF.

The rearrangement uses TRBV7-2 and TRBJ2-1, with 11 bases matching TRBD2. The CDR3 has 19 amino acids. Losses at the gene ends were 4 bases for V and 7 bases for J; bases not matched to a gene: 18. Germline V CDR1 and CDR2: SGHTA, FQGNSA. In DNA, the CDR3 is TGTGCCAGCAGCTCACCACCTTCTACGATAGCGGGGGGGCCTAATGAGCAGTTCTTC. This encodes CASSSPPSTIAGGPNEQFF.

This clonotype has at least ten counts. The rearrangement uses TRBV13 and TRBJ2-5, with 8 bases identical to TRBD2. Germline CDR1 and CDR2: PRHDT and FYEKMQ (reference sequence). This CDR3 spans 15 amino acids. Losses at the gene ends were 5 bases for V and 5 bases for J; bases not matched to a gene: 10. The CDR3 DNA is TGTGCCAGCAGCCTGACTAGCGAGAGTCGGGAGACCCAGTACTTC. Residues: CASSLTSESRETQYF.

This clonotype showed up just a few times. This chain connects TRBV28 to TRBJ1-6, with 7 bases fitting TRBD1. CDR1 MDHEN and CDR2 SYDVKM come from the germline V gene. This CDR3 has 18 residues. Unmatched junction bases numbered 15, after V lost 4 bases and J lost 6 bases. For the CDR3, the DNA is TGTGCCAGCAGTTCTTACTCGGACTGGGACAGACCTAATTCACCCCTCCACTTT. It is translated as CASSSYSDWDRPNSPLHF.

In this sample, this clonotype turned up many times. The chain couples TRBV4-1 to TRBJ2-1; D is unresolved. CDR3 length equals 15 residues. The germline V and J ends were trimmed by 1 base and 7 bases, with 14 bases remaining between them. Germline-derived CDR1 and CDR2 are MGHRA and YSYEKL. The CDR3 sequence: CASSQGDPSMNEQFF. The CDR3 bases are TGCGCCAGCAGCCAAGGGGATCCGTCTATGAATGAGCAGTTCTTC.

This clonotype has more than one count but fewer than ten. The chain recombines TRBV6-5 with TRBJ1-1, with 7 nucleotides matching TRBD1. The CDR3 has 17 amino acids. Trimming removed 2 bases from V and 1 base from J; junction bases left unmatched: 10. Germline CDR1 MNHEY, CDR2 SVGAGI. CDR3 residues: CASSYRLRRQGNTEAFF. The DNA for the CDR3 is TGTGCCAGCAGTTACCGGTTACGTCGACAGGGGAACACTGAAGCTTTCTTT.

This clonotype was recorded a few times. The V gene is TRBV3-1, the J gene TRBJ2-1, with D unclear. The CDR3 covers 12 residues. Germline-derived CDR1 and CDR2 are LGHDT and YNNKEL (reference sequence). Trimming shortened V by 1 base and J by 9 bases, and 7 bases separated the two germline ends. DNA of the CDR3: TGTGCCAGCAGCCAAGGTAGGAGTGAGCAGTTCTTC. This sequence encodes CASSQGRSEQFF.

Ten or more counts support this clonotype. This chain connects TRBV6-2 or TRBV6-3 to TRBJ2-7; D possibly corresponds to TRBD1 (5 bases). V was pared by 6 bases and J by 1 base, with 19 bases between. The CDR3 runs 16 residues. The germline V gene encodes CDR1 MNHEY and CDR2 SVGEGT. CDR3 sequence: CASSLDWTLRSYEQYF. DNA of the CDR3: TGTGCCAGCAGCCTTGACTGGACACTCCGATCCTACGAGCAGTACTTC.

The V gene is TRBV5-1, the J gene TRBJ1-2, with 7 bases identical to TRBD1. The CDR3 loop spans 15 amino acids. Per germline, CDR1 SGHRS and CDR2 YFSETQ. The ends lost 5 bases at V and 0 bases at J; junction bases unmatched: 7. The CDR3: CASSVQGDSNYGYTF. DNA of the CDR3: TGCGCCAGCAGTGTCCAGGGGGATTCTAACTATGGCTACACCTTC.

V usage is TRBV10-3 and J usage is TRBJ2-3, with 7 bases that match TRBD1. Germline CDR1 ENHRY, CDR2 SYGVKD. The CDR3 is 14 residues long. With V trimmed by 4 bases and J by 2 bases, 3 bases remained unmatched. The DNA of the CDR3 is TGTGCCATCAGTGGTACAGGGGCCACAGATACGCAGTATTTT. This codes for CAISGTGATDTQYF.

The sample holds a few counts of this clonotype. The chain employs TRBV12-3 or TRBV12-4 and TRBJ2-3; D might be TRBD1 (5 bases). Trimming pared 7 bases from V and 2 bases from J, leaving 16 bases between. The CDR3 has 15 amino acids. The CDR3 loop reads CASIETDPSTDTQYF. In DNA, the CDR3 is TGTGCCAGCATTGAGACAGACCCCTCCACAGATACGCAGTATTTT.

The V call is TRBV2, the J call TRBJ2-2; 12 bases are shared with TRBD2. This CDR3 is 16 amino acids long. Unmatched junction bases numbered 3, after V lost 6 bases and J lost 1 base. The germline gives CDR1 SNHLY, CDR2 FYNNEI. CDR3 coding DNA: TGTGCCAGCAGAGTGGGACTAGCGGGGAACACCGGGGAGCTGTTTTTT. Translation: CASRVGLAGNTGELFF.

V usage is TRBV30 and J usage is TRBJ1-1; D ambiguous. The CDR3 has 13 amino acids. The V and J ends lost 0 bases and 4 bases respectively, with 9 bases between them. CDR1 and CDR2 from the germline V gene are GTSNPN and SVGIG (reference sequence). The CDR3 DNA follows: TGTGCCTGGAGTGTACAGCGGGGCACTGAAGCTTTCTTT. This encodes CAWSVQRGTEAFF.

The gene calls are TRBV28 and TRBJ2-1, with D maybe TRBD1 (5 bases). Looked up from germline, CDR1 is MDHEN and CDR2 is SYDVKM. The CDR3 sequence is 13 residues long. The V end was cut by 6 bases, the J end by 3 bases, with 9 bases between. CDR3 amino acids: CASRTVGYNEQFF. The DNA for the CDR3 is TGTGCCAGCAGGACAGTGGGCTACAATGAGCAGTTCTTC.

A word on this clonotype: Mismatch with germline at one junction end may stem from a read error. The chain employs TRBV7-2 and TRBJ2-5; the match to TRBD1 covers 9 bases. The CDR3 totals 15 residues. Germline V gene sequence: CDR1 SGHTA, CDR2 FQGNSA. The DNA for the CDR3 is TGCGCCAGCAGCAGCCGGGACAGGGCAGAAGAGACCCAGTACTTC. This gives the protein CASSSRDRAEETQYF.

This clonotype was detected only a few times. This chain's CDR3 is CASRWTGANTGELFF. The CDR3 DNA reads TGTGCCAGCAGGTGGACAGGGGCGAACACCGGGGAGCTGTTTTTT. The chain has TRBV11-3 and TRBJ2-2, with TRBD1 matching over 9 bases. CDR3 size: 15 residues. V lost 6 bases, J lost 0 bases, and 2 bases stayed unmatched. Germline-derived CDR1 and CDR2 are SGHNT and YENEEA.

Points on this clonotype: A read error may account for a junction end that differs from germline. The chain joins TRBV5-1 to TRBJ2-5; D call uncertain. There are 14 residues in the CDR3. Germline V gene lookup returns CDR1 SGHRS and CDR2 YFSETQ. Here the CDR3 reads CASSLGLTTYEQCF. Here the CDR3 DNA reads TGCGCCAGCAGCTTGGGACTTACCACCTACGAGCAGTGCTTC.

The chain couples TRBV9 to TRBJ2-6; D gene unclear. This CDR3 has 15 amino acids. V gave up 3 bases and J gave up 4 bases, with 11 bases separating them. Germline values: CDR1 SGDLS, CDR2 YYNGEE. The CDR3 nucleotides read TGTGCCAGCAGCGGGACCCAGACAGGGGCCAACGTCCTGACTTTC. Protein product: CASSGTQTGANVLTF.

This clonotype occurred a few times. This chain connects TRBV5-6 to TRBJ1-1; D not resolved. Trimming shortened V by 4 bases and J by 1 base, and 8 bases separated the two germline ends. The V gene's germline CDR1 is SGHDT and CDR2 YYEEEE. The CDR3 has 13 residues. The CDR3 DNA reads as TGTGCCAGCAGCGCAAACTCGAACACTGAAGCTTTCTTT. It is translated as CASSANSNTEAFF. The complete variable domain, with remaining parts taken from reference TRBV5-6 and TRBJ1-1, reads DAGVTQSPTHLIKTRGQQVTLRCSPKSGHDTVSWYQQALGQGPQFIFQYYEEEERQRGNFPDRFSGHQFPNYSSELNVNALLLGDSALYLCASSANSNTEAFFGQGTRLTVV.

This clonotype was seen repeatedly, ten times or more. The chain is built from TRBV5-1 and TRBJ1-2; perhaps TRBD1 as D (5 bases). This CDR3 is 16 amino acids long. The V end lost 3 bases, the J end lost 3 bases, and 18 bases lay between the germline ends. The V gene's germline CDR1 is SGHRS and CDR2 YFSETQ. CDR3 protein: CASSWAPGPSDYGYTF. CDR3 in DNA: TGCGCCAGCAGCTGGGCCCCGGGGCCGTCGGACTATGGCTACACCTTC.

This clonotype was seen a handful of times. The V gene is TRBV3-1, the J gene TRBJ2-3; 11 nucleotides line up with TRBD2. This CDR3 is built from 16 residues. V dropped 2 bases and J dropped 4; count of bases not matched to a gene: 5. Germline assignment: CDR1 LGHDT and CDR2 YNNKEL (reference sequence). The CDR3 DNA reads TGTGCCAGCAGCCAAATAGCGGGGGGGCGTGCAGATACGCAGTATTTT. This gives the protein CASSQIAGGRADTQYF.

This clonotype was picked up a small number of times. The rearrangement joins TRBV18 to TRBJ1-2, with 8 bases matching TRBD1. J lost 8 bases, V lost 3 bases, and 5 bases had no gene match. The germline gives CDR1 KGHSH, CDR2 LQKENI. The CDR3 spans 13 residues. CDR3 bases: TGTGCCAGCTCACCGGGACAGGAGCCCGGCTACACCTTC. This codes for CASSPGQEPGYTF.